Below, 11 T cell receptor beta chains from the same sample are listed, as sequenced in a study of CD8+CD57+ T cells in acquired aplastic anemia. The template used for profiling TCR beta VDJ and CDR3 was genomic DNA. MiXCR, run by TCRdb on the reads, gives a single entry per CDR3 protein. The sample records about 120,000 distinct CDR3 sequences, 50% to 70% being singletons. The authors sequenced patients whose flow cytometry had shown CD8+CD57+ cell expansion. Sequenced sample: sorted CD4+, CD8+, or CD8+CD57+ T cells (not recorded which) from PBMCs. The source is a human donor with aplastic anemia.

This clonotype was counted only a few times. The V and J genes are TRBV5-8 and TRBJ1-6, with 8 bases identical to TRBD1. The CDR3 spans 15 residues. The germline gives CDR1 SGHTS, CDR2 YDEGEE. V dropped 5 bases and J dropped 7; count of bases not matched to a gene: 8. CDR3 region: CASSVRQGPNSPLHF. CDR3 in DNA: TGTGCCAGCAGTGTACGACAGGGGCCAAATTCACCCCTCCACTTT.

This clonotype was recorded at least ten times. The rearrangement uses TRBV4-3 and TRBJ2-7; 8 bases fit TRBD1. The CDR3 is 16 amino acids. CDR1 is LGHNA, CDR2 YSLEER, per germline. Losses at the gene ends were 3 bases for V and 4 bases for J; bases not matched to a gene: 11. The CDR3 here is CASSQEDRDPPYEQYF. The CDR3 region has the DNA TGCGCCAGCAGCCAGGAGGACAGGGACCCCCCTTACGAGCAGTACTTC.

Note on this clonotype: Since no conserved phenylalanine or tryptophan closes the CDR3, a read error is the likely cause. The rearrangement links TRBV10-3 to TRBJ2-3, with TRBD2 matching 10 bases. V lost 2 bases, J lost 3 bases, and 5 bases stayed unmatched. The V gene's germline CDR1 is ENHRY and CDR2 SYGVKD. The CDR3 has 16 residues. CDR3: CAISEVGLAETDTQYL. CDR3 in DNA: TGTGCCATCAGTGAGGTCGGACTAGCGGAAACAGATACGCAGTATTTG.

The rearrangement joins TRBV10-3 to TRBJ2-7; D might be TRBD2 (5 bases). Per germline, CDR1 ENHRY and CDR2 SYGVKD. This CDR3 spans 16 amino acids. V gave up 0 bases and J gave up 1 base, with 13 bases separating them. The CDR3 DNA reads TGTGCCATCAGTGAGTCCAGCGGCGGTGCATCCTACGAGCAGTACTTC. Its translation: CAISESSGGASYEQYF.

Comment on this clonotype: The missing conserved phenylalanine or tryptophan at the end of this CDR3 makes a read error likely. The DNA is omitted, as the CDR3 cannot be located on it reliably, and the CDR3 follows TCRdb's listing. J is TRBJ1-4 and V is TRBV25-1; TRBD1 is the table's D call, not checked against the DNA. Per the germline V gene, CDR1 is MGHDK and CDR2 is SYGVNS. The CDR3 spans 10 amino acids, including both terminal residues. The chain's CDR3 is CASSEYEGGA.

The chain has TRBV6-1 and TRBJ2-7; D possibly matches TRBD1 or TRBD2 (5 bases each). Trimming removed 4 bases from V and 2 bases from J, with 12 bases in between. The V gene's germline CDR1 is MNHNS and CDR2 SASEGT. The CDR3 contains 14 residues. The CDR3 is CASSGLGRAYEQYF. DNA for the CDR3: TGTGCCAGCAGTGGATTGGGACGGGCCTACGAGCAGTACTTC.

This clonotype has a handful of counts. J is TRBJ2-7 and V is TRBV15; 8 nucleotides align to TRBD2. The length of the CDR3 is 15 residues. The V segment lost 5 bases and the J segment 3 bases; nucleotides outside the gene matches: 9. Germline loops: CDR1 LNHNV, CDR2 YYDKDF (reference sequence). The CDR3 nucleotides read TGTGCCACCAGCTCAGGTACTAGCGGAATCTACGAGCAGTACTTC. Its protein is CATSSGTSGIYEQYF.

There are a few counts of this clonotype. The chain recombines TRBV7-2 with TRBJ2-7; the D is unclear. Trimming removed 4 bases at V and 0 bases at J, with 10 bases between. CDR1 is SGHTA, CDR2 FQGNSA, per germline. This CDR3 is built from 14 residues. The CDR3 loop is CASSSMSSSYEQYF. The CDR3 nucleotides are TGTGCCAGCAGCTCTATGTCCAGCTCCTACGAGCAGTACTTC.

The sample holds many counts of this clonotype. The V gene is TRBV14, the J gene TRBJ1-6; possible D gene TRBD1, 5 bases. The V end was cut by 0 bases, the J end by 1 base, with 16 bases between. In germline, CDR1 is SGHDN, CDR2 FVKESK. The CDR3 spans 19 residues. CDR3 in amino acids: CASSQEVSLAGSYNSPLHF. CDR3 DNA: TGTGCCAGCAGCCAAGAAGTATCGCTTGCAGGGTCCTATAATTCACCCCTCCACTTT.

The CDR3 sequence is CASSEQGDEKLFF. In DNA form, the CDR3 reads TGCGCCAGCAGTGAACAGGGAGATGAAAAACTGTTTTTT. The gene calls are TRBV10-2 and TRBJ1-4, with a weak D call TRBD1 (6 bases). Germline V gene sequence: CDR1 WSHSY, CDR2 SAAADI. There are 13 residues in the CDR3. V dropped 3 bases and J dropped 6 bases, with 8 bases sitting between them.

This sequence joins TRBV20-1 and TRBJ2-7, with 7 nucleotides matching TRBD2. The J segment lost 1 base and the V segment lost 5 bases, leaving 8 bases of the junction unmatched. The CDR3 has 14 residues. Looked up from germline, CDR1 is DFQATT and CDR2 is SNEGSKA (reference sequence). CDR3 region: CSAPGLVGSYEQYF. CDR3 DNA sequence: TGCAGTGCTCCTGGACTAGTGGGGTCCTACGAGCAGTACTTC.